This T cell receptor beta chain was recovered during a study of Ad26.COV2.S vaccination and SARS-CoV-2 variants. V gave up 0 bases and J gave up 7 bases, with 11 bases separating them. CDR3 length equals 13 residues. From germline, CDR1 is SGHRS and CDR2 YFSETQ. Treatment meaning: some 20 received Ad26.COV2.S at low or high dose, single or two shots; 5 received placebo; per-sample allocation not given. Day 63 following the first vaccine or placebo injection was when the samples were taken. An Ad26 vector was used to express Wuhan-strain SARS-CoV-2 spike as the vaccine. TCRdb keeps only in-frame clones here, not all; method: immunoSEQ multiplex PCR. The sample has around 300,000 clones, about 87% seen once.

This TCR was recovered from a person aged 18 to 59 who received the Ad26.COV2.S COVID-19 vaccine or a placebo. The chain is built from TRBV5-1 and TRBJ2-7; D gene uncertain. The source material was peripheral blood, sampled in a trial of Ad26.COV2.S vaccine versus placebo. The CDR3 sequence: CASSLGLWPEQYF. The CDR3, as DNA: TGCGCCAGCAGCTTGGGATTATGGCCTGAGCAGTACTTC.